The text below deals with one TCR beta chain. This receptor's antigen is unknown. Within one base of it there is no much larger clone, and no base qualities were kept. The data belong to a study of cytomegalovirus exposure and HLA in healthy donors (dated by TCRdb to 2016 to 2017). At the level of the whole study: According to an earlier analysis of a few hundred of the donors, about 179 million T cells yielded roughly 100 million unique TCR beta sequences and 276 Gb of sequence data. An early release covering approximately 600 HLA-typed donors comprised approximately 300 gigabases of sequencing data and approximately 85 million unique TCR sequences. Of the roughly 400 genotyped donors, 65% to 90% fell in the genetic ancestry cluster associated with self-reported Caucasian donors. The study aimed to test whether cataloging public T cell receptors could reveal signatures of past pathogen exposure. Using immunosequencing, the study profiled T cell repertoires from 640 or so subjects and related those repertoires to cytomegalovirus serostatus. In addition to the first cohort of around 670 subjects, a separate validation cohort of 120 different subjects was used. The study combined high-throughput TCR immunosequencing, statistical association of individual TCRs with disease status, and machine learning to predict cytomegalovirus infection status. In a later analysis, previously published TCR beta repertoires from hundreds of donors were re-analyzed and high-resolution HLA genotyping was added so that TCR occurrence patterns could be studied. In the later analysis, no new phenotypic data were used to find candidate immune exposures; instead, reliance was placed on TCR beta sequences and their occurrence across donors. An earlier analysis of some 500 of the donors applied high-throughput TCR beta sequencing to assess whether each TCR beta V gene segment acted as functional or pseudogenic. Alongside the repertoire data, information on donor age, sex, ethnicity and CMV serostatus was compiled. Genome-wide SNP genotypes for about 65% of the roughly 700 donors were used in a later genetic analysis, which treated that subset as a discovery cohort. All discovery cohort repertoires had been generated using a single sequencing platform. HLA typing covered class I and class II loci at four-digit resolution. Typing coverage varied by locus: 629-630 donors for A, B, C, DRB1 and DQB1; 522 for DQA1; more than 600 for DPA1; around 490 for DPB1. A handful of DR-DQ haplotypes were handled as single units for association and clustering because linkage in the cohort was strong. Among around 400 genotyped donors of the cohort, an average of about 220,000 unique TCR beta nucleotide sequences was sequenced per donor, of which about 20% were non-productive.

From the germline V gene, CDR1 is LGHNA and CDR2 is YSLEER. The CDR3 measures 20 amino acids from cysteine to phenylalanine. The DNA shown is the 60-base CDR3, in frame from base 1. V is pruned by 0 bases and J by 2 bases, leaving 14 bases of the junction without a gene match. In total, approximately 700 healthy bone marrow donors made up the cohort. At the time of sampling, all cohort members were nominally healthy, though unrecorded immune exposures were likely present. The donor tested CMV seronegative and was one of the 352 seronegative cohort members. Each donor provided a peripheral blood sample, and peripheral blood mononuclear cells were used for TCR beta sequencing. Genomic DNA was extracted from the blood cell samples with the Qiagen DNeasy Blood Extraction Kit. The receptor library was made with the immunoSEQ multiplex PCR assay. For the multiplex PCR, a mixture combining 60 forward primers for TCR Vbeta segments and 13 reverse primers for TCR Jbeta segments was used. Amplification of the CDR3 region of rearranged TCR beta genes was performed with a multiplex PCR assay on genomic DNA. Amplified TCR beta libraries were sequenced as 87-base-pair reads on the Illumina HiSeq System. The authors' analysis ran thus. Across the 670 or so repertoires, a later analysis counted some 81 million unique TCR beta chains, 9.5 million to 13 million of which were shared by at least two donors. To remove PCR and sequencing errors, raw reads were error-corrected and collapsed into unique sequences using a nearest-neighbor algorithm that merged closely related sequences. V, D and J gene segments were assigned by aligning CDR3 sequences to IMGT reference sequences. For a sequence to be retained, a match of at least six nucleotides was required to both a V gene segment and a J gene segment. Rearrangements were called productive when the CDR3 lacked stop codons and stayed in frame with V and J; all others were non-productive. CDR3 was defined according to IMGT convention as the region running from the second conserved V-encoded cysteine to the conserved J-encoded phenylalanine. The earlier analysis of about 530 of the donors excluded any sequence lacking an unambiguous match to a single V gene segment. In an earlier analysis of around 590 of the donors, a V segment was called functional when productive rearrangements were above 56.7%, and segregating when the standard deviation between donors exceeded 5%. A statistical classification framework was developed to diagnose cytomegalovirus status using the catalog of TCR beta chain sequences. A later analysis assigned V and J genes by comparing TCR nucleotide sequences with IMGT/GENE-DB human TR gene sequences. The TCRdist pipeline was used in a later analysis to assign CDR3 sequences and most-parsimonious VDJ recombination scenarios. In a later analysis, each TCR beta chain was defined by its CDR3 amino acid sequence together with its V-gene family, and reads without a unique V-gene family were excluded. As a way to deal with suspected cross-contamination and a sequencing artifact, a later analysis dropped hundreds of nucleotide sequences that were highly shared and had low generation probability. A later analysis calculated a clonal expansion index for each public chain from normalized within-repertoire ranks of inferred template counts. A later analysis computed generation probabilities with a VDJ recombination model fitted to out-of-frame rearrangements, and checked the results against IGoR. In a later analysis, hypergeometric tests were used to score TCR-TCR, TCR-HLA and TCR-CMV co-occurrence, with a repertoire-size bias correction applied to TCR pairs. To estimate false discovery rates, a later analysis permuted the HLA or CMV assignments 20 times. In a later analysis, co-occurring TCRs were grouped using DBSCAN, with TCRdist sequence similarity added in when clustering inside HLA-allele-positive subsets. Repertoires with fewer than 30,000 or more than 120,000 public chains were left out of co-occurrence clustering, as were about five repertoires with anomalous nucleotide sharing. Drawn from immuneACCESS, this table holds only the in-frame rearrangements with V and J called that TCRdb kept. Clones are partly lost; checked studies trace under half to an unresolved V gene and leave the rest unexplained. V and J calls and clone size follow that table, whereas D and trimming were derived from the DNA. In all, the sample holds over 150,000 clones, and roughly 80% of those were seen once. The ten most abundant clones make up around 1.6% of the sample.

General findings and caveats noted by the study authors: Strong co-occurrence of HLA alleles, especially DR and DQ, made assigning TCR associations to individual alleles difficult. A later genetic analysis associated a missense DCLRE1C variant with V-gene and J-gene trimming of TCR beta chains, and an independent cohort replicated the association. Because counts were too low, approximately 18 rarely observed V segments, including chromosome 9 orphons, were excluded from the earlier analysis of about 500 of the donors. According to a later genetic analysis, donors in an Asian-associated ancestry cluster had fewer N-insertions in productive TCRs than the approximately 630-donor mean. In an earlier analysis of fewer than 700 of the donors, most TCR beta V segments appeared in productive rearrangements about 87% or about 30% of the time, broadly matching IMGT annotations. Correlated functional status among segregating V segments might reflect linkage disequilibrium, but an unknown experimental factor could not be ruled out. Only TCR beta chains were sequenced in this cohort, and the absence of alpha or paired-chain data limited detectable features. Presence/absence analyses assumed roughly uniform sequencing depth across donors, an assumption that may not hold. Because HLA typing was missing for some donors at each locus, association tests included only the typed subset. In the study, approximately 160 TCR beta chains were listed as associated with cytomegalovirus. According to the authors, the approach could potentially be generalized to other disease states and immunological phenotypes. Across donors, most TCR sequences were observed very rarely, whereas some public TCRs were present in many individuals. The 87-base-pair reads could not distinguish some IMGT-functional V segments, including TRBV6-2 and TRBV6-3, so those segments were excluded. A later analysis found that HLA-associated TCR beta chains were more clonally expanded and had lower generation probabilities than equally common non-associated chains. The sequencing pipeline was judged likely to have produced a cluster of highly shared sequence variants as a technical artifact. The classifier was reported to diagnose cytomegalovirus status with high specificity and sensitivity in both the original cohort and the validation cohort. A further reported finding was that TCR beta sequences accurately predicted the HLA-A and HLA-B alleles for most subjects in the first cohort. In vitro tests confirmed that a few of the cytomegalovirus-associated TCR beta chains recognize cytomegalovirus antigens. In a later analysis, TCR association rates were found to vary across HLA loci, with the most associated TCRs seen for DRB1 alleles and the fewest for HLA-C alleles. Most CMV-associated TCR beta chains appeared to be HLA-restricted in a later analysis, and the HLA associations seemed to be driven largely by CMV exposure. At a false discovery rate of 0.05, a later analysis linked roughly 17,000 TCR beta sequences to specific HLA alleles. Immune exposure information for the cohort was limited to CMV serostatus. A later analysis reported that several top co-occurrence clusters appeared linked to parvovirus B19, influenza, CMV and Epstein-Barr virus.

The rearrangement joined TRBV4-3 to TRBJ2-1, with TRBD2 identical over 9 junction bases. The source material was PBMCs. The TCR comes from a man aged 45 to 65 in good health and CMV-seronegative. The CDR3 protein is CASSQDKAGGLAGPYNEQFF. The DNA reads TGCGCCAGCAGCCAAGACAAAGCGGGAGGCCTCGCAGGCCCCTACAATGAGCAGTTCTTC.